This TCR beta chain was recovered during a study of CD8 T cell repertoires and HIV-1 epitope variants. Study-wide points: Beta chains alone show antigen proliferation, not cytokine profile or function. Of 9 or 10 antigen-specific beta clonotypes, about six appeared to cross-react with escape variants.

Looked up from germline, CDR1 is SGHVS and CDR2 is FQNEAQ. Trimming cost V 0 bases and J 0 bases, with 6 bases left between them. The CDR3 covers 14 residues. Sequencing of TCR beta CDR3 used immunoSEQ survey depth. Using immunoSEQ multiplex PCR, the repertoire was profiled, and TCRdb retains in-frame clones only, with some absent. The repertoire consists of some 5,000 clones, with about 66% occurring once and the leading ten covering about 40%. A note on this clone: Its antigen remains unknown.

This rearrangement joins TRBV7-8 to TRBJ2-7, with D possibly being TRBD1 (5 bases). The receptor's source is a male donor with HIV. Material: cultured CD8+ T cells derived from PBMCs. This CDR3 reads CASSLATGSYEQYF. CDR3 sequence (DNA): TGTGCCAGCAGCTTAGCAACAGGCTCCTACGAGCAGTACTTC.